A selection of T cell receptor beta chains follows, all from one sample in a study of glioma-infiltrating T cells. Each CDR3 protein is one row after TCRdb ran MiXCR on the multiplex PCR reads. The sample shows 400,000 or so distinct CDR3 sequences, 35% to 45% of them seen only once. The sample consisted of glioma tissue, nonneoplastic brain tissue, or PBMCs (not recorded which). The source of these receptors is a human donor with low-grade glioma or glioblastoma, undergoing nonglioma brain surgery, or in good health (not recorded which). Each CDR3 is given without its conserved first and last residue.

V: TRBV5-4; length: 13; J: TRBJ2-5; CDR3: ASSIWDRREGTQY
V: TRBV20-1; length: 11; J: TRBJ2-5; CDR3: SADGTSEETQY
V: TRBV7-2; length: 12; J: TRBJ2-2; CDR3: ASSPLQGYGELF
V: TRBV10-3; length: 10; J: TRBJ2-7; CDR3: AISASRDEQY
V: TRBV15; length: 12; J: TRBJ2-7; CDR3: ATSIAGGPYEQY
V: TRBV4-1; length: 13; J: TRBJ2-7; CDR3: ASSRGQAYDYEQY
V: TRBV10-3; length: 14; J: TRBJ2-3; CDR3: AISASAGGRADTQY
V: TRBV6-1; length: 15; J: TRBJ2-1; CDR3: ASSRDDLAGSYNEQF
V: TRBV15; length: 16; J: TRBJ2-6; CDR3: ATSRGRLAGDGANVLT
V: TRBV24-1; length: 14; J: TRBJ2-3; CDR3: ATSDLRDSFTDTQY
V: TRBV7-2; length: 12; J: TRBJ2-5; CDR3: ASSLARAQETQY
V: TRBV28; length: 13; J: TRBJ1-4; CDR3: ASSSTGEMREKLF
V: TRBV7-2; length: 15; J: TRBJ1-5; CDR3: ASSSDGPAYSNQPQH
V: TRBV28; length: 13; J: TRBJ1-4; CDR3: ASSFLDRVDEKLF
V: TRBV12-3/TRBV12-4; length: 14; J: TRBJ2-1; CDR3: ASSLVVGAPYNEQF
V: TRBV6-2/TRBV6-3; length: 12; J: TRBJ2-4; CDR3: ASSYGGVLDIQY
V: TRBV27; length: 12; J: TRBJ1-2; CDR3: ASRTRGSFYGYT
V: TRBV7-2; length: 12; J: TRBJ2-7; CDR3: ASSLVPRSCEQY
V: TRBV2; length: 13; J: TRBJ1-2; CDR3: ASSVYSESADGYT
V: TRBV20-1; length: 11; J: TRBJ1-2; CDR3: SANIQGKHGYT
V: TRBV7-2; length: 15; J: TRBJ2-7; CDR3: ASSLAGLAGSSYEQY
V: TRBV7-9; length: 13; J: TRBJ2-7; CDR3: ASSIQSGASGEQY
V: TRBV4-1; length: 11; J: TRBJ1-2; CDR3: ASSHGQFYGYT